This TCR beta chain was recovered during a study of blood T cell repertoires in COVID-19. Study-wide background: Samples of COVID-19 (acute and convalescent) were obtained from the United States, Italy and Spain.

Original methodology: Nucleated cell number was recorded as an estimate derived from reference gene primer amplification. Clones were sequenced by immunoSEQ multiplex PCR, and TCRdb holds only the in-frame ones, with some missing. That table gives V, J and clone size, and the DNA gave D and trimming. The profile covers 300,000 to 450,000 clones, with 87% appearing a single time and approximately 1.2% taken by the ten largest. Germline V gene lookup returns CDR1 MNHEY and CDR2 SVGEGT. CDR3 size: 12 residues. V lost 6 bases to trimming and J lost 3 bases, with 8 bases between them. This clone was seen just once. Two negative PCRs, clearance, or symptom resolution characterized the recovered Cohort 3 donors.

Input material: PBMCs or T cells enriched from blood (not recorded which). The V call is TRBV6-2 or TRBV6-3, the J call TRBJ1-1, with unresolved D. The clonotype comes from a man under 40 who had recovered from COVID-19. The DNA of the CDR3 is TGTGCCAGCAGCCTCCAGGACACTGAAGCTTTCTTT. Amino acid sequence: CASSLQDTEAFF.